This TCR beta chain derives from a study of blood T cell repertoires in COVID-19. Study summary: Sites across the United States, Italy and Spain contributed samples from acute and convalescent COVID-19. In each case, the material was cDNA or gDNA derived from T cells, B-cell-depleted T cells, or PBMCs.

The CDR3 runs 14 residues. Germline assignment: CDR1 SGHRS and CDR2 YFSETQ. V was shortened by 0 bases and J by 5 bases, with 11 bases between the two germline ends. Under the authors' procedure: By means of reference gene primer amplification, nucleated cell counts were estimated. TCRdb keeps only in-frame clones here, not all; method: immunoSEQ multiplex PCR. That table supplies the V and J calls and clone size; D and trimming were determined from the DNA. The repertoire holds approximately 120,000 clones, around three quarters seen once, with about 2.2% in the top ten. Sequenced material: peripheral blood. The sequence was collected from a woman between 65 and 79 years old with acute or convalescent COVID-19. The V gene is TRBV5-1, the J gene TRBJ1-1, with D unresolved. CDR3 protein: CASSLGGSQTEAFF. The CDR3 region has the DNA TGCGCCAGCAGCTTGGGCGGTAGCCAGACTGAAGCTTTCTTT. Full variable domain (outside the CDR3, taken from reference TRBV5-1 and TRBJ1-1): KAGVTQTPRYLIKTRGQQVTLSCSPISGHRSVSWYQQTPGQGLQFLFEYFSETQRNKGNFPGRFSGRQFSNSRSEMNVSTLELGDSALYLCASSLGGSQTEAFFGQGTRLTVV.